This entry describes one T cell receptor (beta chain). What it binds is unknown. The CDR3 has 14 residues. Germline V CDR1 and CDR2: GTSNPN, SVGIG (reference sequence). These data are taken from a study of cytomegalovirus exposure and HLA in healthy donors. Use of 60 Vbeta and 13 Jbeta primers characterized the PCR. Sequenced by immunoSEQ multiplex PCR; TCRdb stores in-frame clones only, minus some. The sample consists of some 250,000 clones, 82% of them appearing once. Study-wide points: The later analysis indicated that the majority of CMV-associated TCR beta chains appeared HLA-restricted. A previous analysis found most TCR beta V segments productive roughly 87% or roughly 30% of the time. The Asian-associated ancestry cluster reportedly had fewer N-insertions than the 666-donor mean in a later analysis. Later analysis identified a missense DCLRE1C variant that was linked to TCR beta V- and J-gene trimming.

V usage is TRBV30 and J usage is TRBJ2-5; 9 nucleotides line up with TRBD2. The receptor was isolated from a woman aged 40 to 50 in good health and CMV-seropositive. Sequencing used PBMCs. The CDR3 DNA follows: TGTGCTCTGGAGAAGGGTAGCGGGAGTAAGACCCAGTACTTC. Amino acid sequence: CALEKGSGSKTQYF. The full variable domain, rest sourced from reference TRBV30 and TRBJ2-5, is SQTIHQWPATLVQPVGSPLSLECTVEGTSNPNLYWYRQAAGRGLQLLFYSVGIGQISSEVPQNLSASRPQDRQFILSSKKLLLSDSGFYLCALEKGSGSKTQYFGPGTRLLVL.